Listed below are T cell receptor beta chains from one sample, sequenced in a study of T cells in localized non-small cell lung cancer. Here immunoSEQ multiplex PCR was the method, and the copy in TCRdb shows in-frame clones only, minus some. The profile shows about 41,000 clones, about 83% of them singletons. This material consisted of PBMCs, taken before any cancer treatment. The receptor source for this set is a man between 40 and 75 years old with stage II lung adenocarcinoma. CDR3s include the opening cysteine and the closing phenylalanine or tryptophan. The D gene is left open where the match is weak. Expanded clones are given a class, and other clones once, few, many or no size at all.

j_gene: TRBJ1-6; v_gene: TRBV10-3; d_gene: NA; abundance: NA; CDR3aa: CAISENFENSPLHF; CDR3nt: TGTGCCATCAGTGAGAATTTTGAGAATTCACCCCTCCACTTT
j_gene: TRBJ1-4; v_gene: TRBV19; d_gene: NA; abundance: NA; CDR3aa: CASSIDLRAGLSSTNEKLFF; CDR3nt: TGTGCCAGTAGTATAGATTTGAGGGCCGGCCTCAGCTCAACTAATGAAAAACTGTTTTTT
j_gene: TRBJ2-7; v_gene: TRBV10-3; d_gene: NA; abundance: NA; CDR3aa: CAIRSGNYEQYF; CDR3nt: TGTGCCATCAGGTCGGGGAACTACGAGCAGTACTTC
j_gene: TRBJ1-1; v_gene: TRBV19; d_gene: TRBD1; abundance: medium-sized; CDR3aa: CASSIGTGYFTEAFF; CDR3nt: TGTGCCAGTAGTATCGGGACAGGGTATTTCACTGAAGCTTTCTTT
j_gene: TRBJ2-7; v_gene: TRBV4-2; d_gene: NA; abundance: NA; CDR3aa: CASSQGGRVNYEQYF; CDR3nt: TGTGCCAGCAGCCAAGGAGGCAGGGTGAACTACGAGCAGTACTTC
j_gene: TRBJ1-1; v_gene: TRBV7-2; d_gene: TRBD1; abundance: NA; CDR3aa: CASSLAGQGVSTEAFF; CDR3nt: TGTGCCAGCAGCTTAGCGGGACAGGGAGTTAGCACTGAAGCTTTCTTT
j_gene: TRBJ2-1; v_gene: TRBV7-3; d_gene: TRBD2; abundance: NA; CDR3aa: CASSLAGGNYNEQFF; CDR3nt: TGTGCCAGCAGCTTAGCGGGGGGGAATTACAATGAGCAGTTCTTC
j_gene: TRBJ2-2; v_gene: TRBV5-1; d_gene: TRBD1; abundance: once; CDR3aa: CASKPQGTNTGELFF; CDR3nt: TGCGCCAGCAAACCACAGGGGACGAACACCGGGGAGCTGTTTTTT
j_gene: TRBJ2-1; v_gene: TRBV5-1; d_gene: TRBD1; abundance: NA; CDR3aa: CASSWTGGRRASYNEQFF; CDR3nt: TGCGCCAGCAGCTGGACAGGTGGGCGGAGAGCCTCCTACAATGAGCAGTTCTTC
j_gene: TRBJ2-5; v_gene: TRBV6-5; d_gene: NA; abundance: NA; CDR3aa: CASSYEIGATQETQYF; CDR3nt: TGTGCCAGCAGTTATGAGATTGGGGCTACACAAGAGACCCAGTACTTC
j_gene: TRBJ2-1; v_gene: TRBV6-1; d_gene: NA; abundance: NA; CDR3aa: CASNGYPNNEQFF; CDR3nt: TGTGCCAGCAACGGGTACCCTAACAATGAGCAGTTCTTC
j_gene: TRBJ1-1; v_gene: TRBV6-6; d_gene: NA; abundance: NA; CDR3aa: CASSYGGMNTEAFF; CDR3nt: TGTGCCAGCAGTTACGGGGGAATGAACACTGAAGCTTTCTTT
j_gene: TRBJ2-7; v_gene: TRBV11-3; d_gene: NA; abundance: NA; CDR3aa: CASSPGPGYHEQYF; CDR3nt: TGTGCCAGCAGCCCCGGTCCAGGGTATCACGAGCAGTACTTC
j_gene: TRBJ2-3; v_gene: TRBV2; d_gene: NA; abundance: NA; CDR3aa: CASAAGSGTDTQYF; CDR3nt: TGTGCCTCAGCCGCGGGGTCTGGCACAGATACGCAGTATTTT
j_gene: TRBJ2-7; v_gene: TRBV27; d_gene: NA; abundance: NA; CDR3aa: CASSLTGPSYEQYF; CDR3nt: TGTGCCAGCAGTTTAACGGGACCCTCCTACGAGCAGTACTTC
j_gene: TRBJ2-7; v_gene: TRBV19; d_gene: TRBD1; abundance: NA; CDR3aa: CASSVAKTGGSEQYF; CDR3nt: TGTGCCAGTAGTGTGGCTAAGACAGGGGGGAGCGAGCAGTACTTC
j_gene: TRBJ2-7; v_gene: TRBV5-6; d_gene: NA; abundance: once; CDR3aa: CASSLRSQKAYEQYF; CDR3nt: TGTGCCAGCAGTCTGAGGTCACAGAAGGCCTACGAGCAGTACTTC
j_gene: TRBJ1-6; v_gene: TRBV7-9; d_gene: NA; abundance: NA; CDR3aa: CASSPTGGNSPLHF; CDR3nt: TGTGCCAGCAGTCCCACAGGTGGGAATTCACCCCTCCACTTT
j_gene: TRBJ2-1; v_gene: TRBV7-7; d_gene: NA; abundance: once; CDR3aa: CASSRLGRAEQFF; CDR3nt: TGTGCTAGCAGCCGACTAGGACGGGCTGAGCAGTTCTTC
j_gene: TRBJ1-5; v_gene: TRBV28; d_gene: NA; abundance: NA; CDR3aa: CATNYLTVNQPQHF; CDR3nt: TGTGCCACCAACTACCTTACAGTGAATCAGCCCCAGCATTTT
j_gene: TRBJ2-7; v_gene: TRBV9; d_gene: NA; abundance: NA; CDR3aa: CASSAGQSSYEQYF; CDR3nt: TGTGCCAGCAGCGCCGGACAGAGCTCCTACGAGCAGTACTTC
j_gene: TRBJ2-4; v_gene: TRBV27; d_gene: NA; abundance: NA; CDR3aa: CASSLSRLAKNIQYF; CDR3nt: TGTGCCAGCAGTTTATCCCGACTAGCCAAAAACATTCAGTACTTC
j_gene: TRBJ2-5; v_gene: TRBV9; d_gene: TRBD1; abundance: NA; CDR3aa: CASSVDTGGGETQYF; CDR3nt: TGTGCCAGCAGCGTAGATACAGGGGGAGGAGAGACCCAGTACTTC
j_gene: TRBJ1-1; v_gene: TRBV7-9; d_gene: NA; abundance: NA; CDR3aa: CASSPDGQRTEAFF; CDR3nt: TGTGCCAGCAGTCCAGACGGGCAGAGGACTGAAGCTTTCTTT
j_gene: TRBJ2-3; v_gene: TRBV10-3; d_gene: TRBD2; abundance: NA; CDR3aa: CAIGVAGGPSSTDTQYF; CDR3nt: TGTGCCATCGGGGTAGCGGGAGGGCCCTCTAGCACAGATACGCAGTATTTT
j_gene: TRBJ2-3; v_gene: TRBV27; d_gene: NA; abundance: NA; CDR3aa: CASSLYSHTDTQYF; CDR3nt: TGTGCCAGCAGTTTATACAGCCACACAGATACGCAGTATTTT
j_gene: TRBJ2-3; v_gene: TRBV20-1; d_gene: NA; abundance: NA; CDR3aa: CSAPFPDTQYF; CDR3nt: TGCAGTGCCCCGTTCCCAGATACGCAGTATTTT
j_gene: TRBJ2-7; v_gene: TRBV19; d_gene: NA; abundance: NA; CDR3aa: CASSFLGALPSEQYF; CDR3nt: TGTGCCAGTAGTTTCCTGGGGGCGCTCCCAAGCGAGCAGTACTTC
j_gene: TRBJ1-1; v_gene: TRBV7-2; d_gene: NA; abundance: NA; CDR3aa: CASSLAPWNTEAFF; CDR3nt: TGTGCCAGCAGCTTAGCACCGTGGAACACTGAAGCTTTCTTT
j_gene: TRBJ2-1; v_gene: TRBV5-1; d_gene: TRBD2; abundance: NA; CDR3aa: CASAAREGTYNEQFF; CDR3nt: TGCGCCAGCGCGGCGCGGGAGGGAACCTACAATGAGCAGTTCTTC
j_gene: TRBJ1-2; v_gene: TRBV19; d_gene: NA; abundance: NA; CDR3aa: CASSIVHSPSGGYTF; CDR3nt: TGTGCCAGTAGTATAGTACACAGTCCGAGCGGTGGCTACACCTTC
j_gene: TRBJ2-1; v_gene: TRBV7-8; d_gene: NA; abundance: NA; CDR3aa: CATRGPRVGNEQFF; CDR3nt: TGTGCCACCCGGGGGCCCCGGGTGGGCAATGAGCAGTTCTTC
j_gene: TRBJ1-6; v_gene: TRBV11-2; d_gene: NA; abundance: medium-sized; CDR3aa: CASSPSASSYNSPLHF; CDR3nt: TGTGCCAGCAGCCCCTCGGCGAGCTCCTATAATTCACCCCTCCACTTT
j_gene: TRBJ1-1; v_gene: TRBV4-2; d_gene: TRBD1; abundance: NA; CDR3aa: CASSPLQGAANTEAFF; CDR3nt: TGTGCCAGCAGCCCACTGCAGGGGGCGGCGAACACTGAAGCTTTCTTT
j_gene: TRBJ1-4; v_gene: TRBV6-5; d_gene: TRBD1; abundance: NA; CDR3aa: CASRELDRGNEKLFF; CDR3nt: TGTGCCAGCAGAGAACTCGACAGGGGGAATGAAAAACTGTTTTTT
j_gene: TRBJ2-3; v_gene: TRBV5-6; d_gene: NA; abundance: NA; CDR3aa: CASSLLGGPESDTQYF; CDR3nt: TGTGCCAGCAGCCTCCTCGGCGGGCCAGAATCCGATACGCAGTATTTT
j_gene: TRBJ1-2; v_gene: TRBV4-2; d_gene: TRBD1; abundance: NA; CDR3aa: CASSPRTGSDGYTF; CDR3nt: TGTGCCAGCAGCCCACGGACAGGGTCGGATGGCTACACCTTC
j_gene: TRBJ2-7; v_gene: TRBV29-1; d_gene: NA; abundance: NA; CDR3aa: CSAGAGGYEQYF; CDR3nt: TGCAGCGCCGGGGCGGGCGGCTACGAGCAGTACTTC
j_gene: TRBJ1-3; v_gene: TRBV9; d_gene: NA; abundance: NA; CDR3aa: CASSEDRSGNTIYF; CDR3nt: TGTGCCAGCAGCGAGGACAGATCTGGAAACACCATATATTTT
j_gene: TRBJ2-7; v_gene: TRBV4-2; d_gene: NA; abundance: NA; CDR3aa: CASSHSALEPEQYF; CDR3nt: TGTGCCAGCAGCCACAGCGCTCTAGAGCCCGAGCAGTACTTC
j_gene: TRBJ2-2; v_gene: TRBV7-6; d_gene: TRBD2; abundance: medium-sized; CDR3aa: CASSFATSGGNTGELFF; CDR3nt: TGTGCCAGCAGCTTCGCGACTAGCGGGGGTAACACCGGGGAGCTGTTTTTT
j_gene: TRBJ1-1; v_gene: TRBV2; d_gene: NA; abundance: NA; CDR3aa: CASSEGSGGDTEAFF; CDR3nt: TGTGCCAGCAGTGAGGGATCGGGGGGCGACACTGAAGCTTTCTTT
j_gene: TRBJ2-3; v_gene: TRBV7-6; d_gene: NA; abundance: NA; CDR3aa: CASSLSGLTTDTQYF; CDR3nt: TGTGCCAGCAGCTTATCAGGGTTAACCACAGATACGCAGTATTTT
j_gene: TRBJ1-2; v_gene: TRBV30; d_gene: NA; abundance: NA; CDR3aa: CAWNPPDRNYGYTF; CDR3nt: TGTGCCTGGAACCCACCCGACAGAAACTATGGCTACACCTTC
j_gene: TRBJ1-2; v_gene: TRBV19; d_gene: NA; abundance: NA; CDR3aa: CASSILGRDGYTF; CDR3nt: TGTGCCAGTAGTATATTAGGGAGGGATGGCTACACCTTC
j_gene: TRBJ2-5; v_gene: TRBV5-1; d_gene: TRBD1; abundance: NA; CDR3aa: CASTLGGTGGETQYF; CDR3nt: TGCGCCAGCACACTGGGTGGGACAGGAGGAGAGACCCAGTACTTC
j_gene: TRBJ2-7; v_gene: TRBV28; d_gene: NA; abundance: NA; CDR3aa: CASSFARGPSYEQYF; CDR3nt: TGTGCCAGCAGTTTCGCCCGCGGACCGTCCTACGAGCAGTACTTC
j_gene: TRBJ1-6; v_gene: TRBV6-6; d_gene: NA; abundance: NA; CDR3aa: CASSYGGSPLHF; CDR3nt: TGTGCCAGCAGTTATGGAGGGTCACCCCTCCACTTT
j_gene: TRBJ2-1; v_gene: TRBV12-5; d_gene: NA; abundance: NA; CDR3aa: CASGRAHNEQFF; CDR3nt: TGTGCTAGTGGCCGGGCGCACAATGAGCAGTTCTTC
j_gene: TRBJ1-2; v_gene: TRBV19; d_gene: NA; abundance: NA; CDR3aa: CASTGREGHGYTF; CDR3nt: TGTGCCAGTACCGGGAGGGAGGGGCATGGCTACACCTTC
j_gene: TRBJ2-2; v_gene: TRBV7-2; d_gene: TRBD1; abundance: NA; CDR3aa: CASSSTGGFNTGELFF; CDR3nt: TGTGCCAGCAGCTCGACAGGGGGGTTTAACACCGGGGAGCTGTTTTTT